The 21 T cell receptor beta chains listed next were all sequenced from one sample in a study of blood T cell repertoires in COVID-19 (dated by TCRdb to 2018 to 2021). The library was prepared using the immunoSEQ multiplex PCR assay. Not all clones reach the TCRdb copy of this immuneACCESS table, which keeps in-frame sequences only. Checked studies attribute under half of the gap to unresolved V genes and leave the rest unexplained. This sample has about 89,000 clones in its table, and approximately 80% of those were observed once. Clones ranked in the top ten supply about 5.7% of the sample. Sample: peripheral blood. Receptors originate from a man in his sixties or seventies with COVID-19, enrolled during active disease.

The genes are TRBV5-6 and TRBJ1-6; D may be TRBD1 (6 bases). The CDR3 spans 14 residues. In germline, CDR1 is SGHDT, CDR2 YYEEEE. The ends were cut back, 4 bases at V and 7 bases at J, with 12 bases in the middle. The CDR3 DNA is TGTGCCAGCAGCAACAGGGTCCGAAATTCACCCCTCCACTTT. This encodes CASSNRVRNSPLHF. The full variable domain, completed using reference TRBV5-6 and TRBJ1-6, is DAGVTQSPTHLIKTRGQQVTLRCSPKSGHDTVSWYQQALGQGPQFIFQYYEEEERQRGNFPDRFSGHQFPNYSSELNVNALLLGDSALYLCASSNRVRNSPLHFGNGTRLTVT.

Turning to this clone: This sample includes further DNA sequences coding for the same CDR3. This chain uses TRBV5-1 with TRBJ2-5; 12 bases line up with TRBD2. CDR3 length: 16 residues. V lost 0 bases, J lost 5 bases, and 5 bases stayed unmatched. The germline CDR1 and CDR2 sequences are SGHRS and YFSETQ. CDR3 loop: CASSLGGLAGRETQYF. The CDR3 DNA sequence: TGCGCCAGCAGCTTGGGTGGACTAGCGGGAAGGGAGACCCAGTACTTC.

This CDR3 reads CASSWADRGLEEAFF. DNA for the CDR3: TGTGCCAGCAGCTGGGCAGACAGGGGGCTGGAAGAAGCTTTCTTT. This chain joins TRBV5-4 and TRBJ1-1, with 10 bases matching TRBD1. Germline V gives CDR1 SGHNT, CDR2 YYREEE (reference sequence). This CDR3 is built from 15 residues. The J segment lost 8 bases and the V segment lost 3 bases, leaving 10 bases of the junction unmatched.

Only one count was recorded for this clone. J is TRBJ2-2 and V is TRBV4-2, with D perhaps matching TRBD2 (5 bases). Per germline, CDR1 LGHNA and CDR2 YNFKEQ. Trimming removed 0 bases at V and 1 base at J, with 9 bases between. CDR3 length: 16 residues. The CDR3 DNA reads TGTGCCAGCAGCCAAGATGGCGGGCTGAACACCGGGGAGCTGTTTTTT. Encoded protein: CASSQDGGLNTGELFF.

The chain joins TRBV3-1 (or the pseudogene TRBV3-2) to TRBJ2-1, with TRBD2 matching 9 bases. This CDR3 is built from 14 residues. Germline lookup yields CDR1 LGHDT and CDR2 YNNKEL (reference sequence). V shed 8 bases and J 2 bases; nucleotides not matched to a gene: 4. CDR3 DNA sequence: TGTGCCAGCGTAGCGGGAGATGCCTACAATGAGCAGTTCTTC. Residues: CASVAGDAYNEQFF.

This clone was recorded a few times. The chain couples TRBV5-4 to TRBJ1-2, with 9 positions matching TRBD1. CDR1 SGHNT and CDR2 YYREEE come from the germline V gene (reference sequence). CDR3 length: 13 amino acids. Trimming at V came to 3 bases and at J to 5 bases, leaving 2 bases not matched to a gene. As DNA, the CDR3 is TGTGCCAGCAGCTGGACAGGGGATTATGGCTACACCTTC. This encodes CASSWTGDYGYTF. The complete variable domain, with remaining parts taken from reference TRBV5-4 and TRBJ1-2, reads ETGVTQSPTHLIKTRGQQVTLRCSSQSGHNTVSWYQQALGQGPQFIFQYYREEENGRGNFPPRFSGLQFPNYSSELNVNALELDDSALYLCASSWTGDYGYTFGSGTRLTVV.

The chain recombines TRBV4-2 with TRBJ1-1; perhaps TRBD1 as D (5 bases). Germline CDR1 and CDR2: LGHNA and YNFKEQ. The V end was cut by 3 bases, the J end by 5 bases, with 10 bases between. The CDR3 is made up of 13 amino acids. The CDR3 region has the DNA TGTGCCAGCAGCCACAGGGTGGAGACTGAAGCTTTCTTT. Protein sequence: CASSHRVETEAFF.

The J gene is TRBJ2-5, the V gene TRBV6-5; 11 bases are a match to TRBD1. CDR3 length equals 15 residues. The V gene end was trimmed by 2 bases and the J gene end by 4 bases; junction bases not matched to a gene: 3. Germline V CDR1 and CDR2: MNHEY, SVGAGI. CDR3 nucleotides: TGTGCCAGCAGTTACGGGGGGACAGGGGGAGAGACCCAGTACTTC. The encoded protein is CASSYGGTGGETQYF.

DNA of the CDR3: TGTGCCAGCAGTTACCGGACTAGCGGGACCTACGAGCAGTACTTC. Amino acids: CASSYRTSGTYEQYF. The rearrangement links TRBV6-2 or TRBV6-3 to TRBJ2-7, with 12 positions matching TRBD2. The ends lost 2 bases at V and 2 bases at J; junction bases unmatched: 1. Germline V lookup: CDR1 MNHEY, CDR2 SVGEGT. The CDR3 runs to 15 residues.

The chain joins TRBV3-1 (or the pseudogene TRBV3-2) to TRBJ2-7, with D uncertain. Germline assignment: CDR1 LGHDT and CDR2 YNNKEL (reference sequence). V lost 2 bases, J lost 3 bases, and 20 bases lay in between. The length of the CDR3 is 17 residues. The CDR3 loop reads CASSQRRSKASGYEQYF. The CDR3 DNA reads TGTGCCAGCAGCCAACGAAGGTCGAAAGCGTCCGGCTACGAGCAGTACTTC.

This clone was seen just once. This chain links TRBV5-1 with TRBJ2-7, with a possible D match to TRBD2 (6 bases). This CDR3 is 16 amino acids long. V was cut by 4 bases and J by 1 base, with 18 bases left in between. CDR1 and CDR2 from the germline V gene are SGHRS and YFSETQ. Here the CDR3 DNA reads TGCGCCAGCAGCCCCGGGACTGGGATTTTATCCTACGAGCAGTACTTC. Amino acid sequence: CASSPGTGILSYEQYF.

This rearrangement joins TRBV27 to TRBJ1-1; 8 bases align to TRBD1. The CDR3 sequence is 17 residues long. Losses at the gene ends were 5 bases for V and 1 base for J; bases not matched to a gene: 12. Germline loops: CDR1 MNHEY, CDR2 SMNVEV (reference sequence). As DNA, the CDR3 is TGTGCCAGCAGTCGACGGACGACAGGGGTTTCGAACACTGAAGCTTTCTTT. Amino acid sequence: CASSRRTTGVSNTEAFF.

V gene TRBV7-2 combines with J gene TRBJ2-7; 10 bases are a match to TRBD1. V lost 5 bases and J lost 4; bases outside the gene matches: 5. Germline V gene data show CDR1 as SGHTA and CDR2 as FQGNSA. This CDR3 is 14 amino acids long. The CDR3 loop is CASSPRTGGYEQYF. CDR3 DNA: TGTGCCAGCAGCCCTCGGACAGGGGGGTACGAGCAGTACTTC.

This clone came up once. V is TRBV4-3 and J is TRBJ1-1; no reliable D call. The V gene lost 1 base and the J gene lost 4 bases, with 10 bases spanning the gap. The germline V gene encodes CDR1 LGHNA and CDR2 YSLEER. CDR3 length equals 14 residues. This CDR3 reads CASSQAFGSTEAFF. DNA of the CDR3: TGCGCCAGCAGCCAAGCTTTCGGGAGCACTGAAGCTTTCTTT.

The J gene is TRBJ1-1, the V gene TRBV7-9; TRBD1 is a possible D gene (5 bases). Deletions cut 6 bases from V and 1 base from J, with 9 bases between. Germline CDR1 SEHNR, CDR2 FQNEAQ (reference sequence). The CDR3 consists of 13 residues. The CDR3 DNA sequence: TGTGCCAGCAGTTCTCAGGGGAACACTGAAGCTTTCTTT. Protein product: CASSSQGNTEAFF.

The chain couples TRBV7-2 to TRBJ2-1; D may be TRBD1 (6 bases). Trimming took off 6 bases at V and 5 bases at J, with 14 bases between the two ends. The CDR3 sequence is 14 residues long. Germline assignment: CDR1 SGHTA and CDR2 FQGNSA. The CDR3 loop reads CASRTPTGHNEQFF. The CDR3 region has the DNA TGTGCCAGCAGAACCCCCACAGGGCACAATGAGCAGTTCTTC. The full variable domain, rest sourced from reference TRBV7-2 and TRBJ2-1, is GAGVSQSPSNKVTEKGKDVELRCDPISGHTALYWYRQSLGQGLEFLIYFQGNSAPDKSGLPSDRFSAERTGGSVSTLTIQRTQQEDSAVYLCASRTPTGHNEQFFGPGTRLTVL.

This chain links TRBV6-5 with TRBJ2-1; 7 nucleotides line up with TRBD2. Trimming took 6 bases from V and 4 from J; bases not matched to a gene: 9. From germline, CDR1 is MNHEY and CDR2 SVGAGI. The CDR3 has 15 amino acids. The CDR3: CASSGWGGTYNEQFF. The CDR3 DNA is TGTGCCAGCAGCGGGTGGGGGGGAACATACAATGAGCAGTTCTTC.

The V gene is TRBV29-1, the J gene TRBJ1-1; 8 bases align to TRBD1. J lost 0 bases, V lost 3 bases, and 3 bases had no gene match. Germline CDR1 is SQVTM and CDR2 is ANQGSEA. CDR3 length: 14 amino acids. The CDR3 is CSVDRQGMNTEAFF. As DNA, the CDR3 is TGCAGCGTTGACCGACAGGGGATGAACACTGAAGCTTTCTTT.

This clone was found once. The CDR3 sequence: CASSQGVGADTQYF. The DNA of the CDR3 is TGCGCCAGCAGCCAAGGGGTAGGGGCAGATACGCAGTATTTT. This chain uses TRBV4-3 with TRBJ2-3, with a weak D call TRBD1 (5 bases). CDR1 LGHNA and CDR2 YSLEER come from the germline V gene. The V end lost 1 base, the J end lost 4 bases, and 9 bases lay between the germline ends. This CDR3 has 14 residues.

CDR3 sequence reads: CASSLRPGTGANSYEQYF. CDR3 nucleotide sequence: TGCGCCAGCAGCTTGCGTCCCGGGACAGGGGCCAACTCCTACGAGCAGTACTTC. The chain employs TRBV5-1 and TRBJ2-7; 10 bases are a match to TRBD1. Germline loops: CDR1 SGHRS, CDR2 YFSETQ. The CDR3 is 18 residues long. V was pared by 1 base and J by 0 bases, with 10 bases of the junction left unmatched.

The chain recombines TRBV7-2 with TRBJ2-2, with D possibly TRBD2 on 6 matching bases. V was trimmed by 4 bases and J by 5 bases, leaving 14 bases between them. CDR3 length: 15 residues. Germline lookup yields CDR1 SGHTA and CDR2 FQGNSA. The CDR3 spells CASSSGTRFTGELFF. The CDR3 DNA reads as TGTGCCAGCAGCTCAGGGACTCGTTTTACCGGGGAGCTGTTTTTT.